Listed here are 24 T cell receptor beta chains from one sample, sequenced in a study of shared clonotypes between healthy human individuals. Produced via immunoSEQ multiplex PCR; TCRdb's table is partial and in-frame only. The sample holds 2,500,000 or so clones; 93% are singletons and the top ten take approximately 0.37%. Source material: naive CD4+ T cells from PBMCs. Subset noted: CD45RA+ positively selected. These receptors all come from a man between 18 and 29 years old in good health. Some clones in this sample may be carry-over from other donors' samples.

V usage is TRBV4-2 and J usage is TRBJ2-1; D is undetermined. Germline CDR1 LGHNA, CDR2 YNFKEQ. This CDR3 has 13 amino acids. V was pared by 4 bases and J by 3 bases, with 7 bases between. The CDR3 spells CASSRWNYNEQFF. The CDR3 nucleotides read TGTGCCAGCAGCCGGTGGAACTACAATGAGCAGTTCTTC.

Comment on this clone: The sample has other DNA sequences that encode this CDR3 too. This rearrangement joins TRBV5-1 to TRBJ1-2, with D possibly TRBD1 on 5 matching bases. V was shortened by 4 bases and J by 2 bases, with 12 bases between the two germline ends. Looked up from germline, CDR1 is SGHRS and CDR2 is YFSETQ. The CDR3 loop spans 14 amino acids. The CDR3 coding sequence is TGCGCCAGCAGCGAGGGTCAGGGAAACTATGGCTACACCTTC. It yields the protein CASSEGQGNYGYTF.

V usage is TRBV7-2 and J usage is TRBJ2-7, with 8 bases identical to TRBD1. V shed 5 bases, J shed 1 base, and the junction held 7 bases outside the gene matches. The CDR3 loop spans 15 amino acids. The germline CDR1 and CDR2 sequences are SGHTA and FQGNSA. As DNA, the CDR3 is TGTGCCAGCAGCCCCACGAGGACAGGGTCCTACGAGCAGTACTTC. Its translation: CASSPTRTGSYEQYF.

V and J are TRBV29-1 and TRBJ2-1; 7 bases line up with TRBD2. Germline V CDR1 and CDR2: SQVTM, ANQGSEA. Losses at the gene ends were 4 bases for V and 0 bases for J; bases not matched to a gene: 3. The CDR3 has 14 residues. CDR3 DNA: TGCAGCGTTGTCTGGACTAGCTCCTACAATGAGCAGTTCTTC. Protein product: CSVVWTSSYNEQFF.

The V call is TRBV11-2, the J call TRBJ2-2; 8 nucleotides align to TRBD2. Germline V gene lookup returns CDR1 SGHAT and CDR2 FQNNGV. Germline trimming cut 8 bases from V and 4 bases from J; bases unmatched to any gene: 9. The CDR3 loop spans 15 amino acids. CDR3 DNA sequence: TGTGCCAGCGGCCTGCGGGAGGTAATCACCGGGGAGCTGTTTTTT. It yields the protein CASGLREVITGELFF.

The chain couples TRBV5-4 to TRBJ1-1; no reliable D call. Germline CDR1 is SGHNT and CDR2 is YYREEE (reference sequence). The CDR3 runs 13 residues. The ends were cut back, 3 bases at V and 1 base at J, with 7 bases in the middle. In nucleotides, the CDR3 is TGTGCCAGCAGCTACAATCAGAACACTGAAGCTTTCTTT. It is translated as CASSYNQNTEAFF.

This sequence joins TRBV28 and TRBJ2-7; D remains unclear. With 5 bases removed from V and 2 bases from J, the gap between germline ends came to 10 bases. CDR3 length: 13 amino acids. Per the germline V gene, CDR1 is MDHEN and CDR2 is SYDVKM. CDR3 sequence reads: CASSRGTTYEQYF. The CDR3 nucleotides are TGTGCCAGCAGTCGTGGCACAACCTACGAGCAGTACTTC. The full variable domain, with the rest looked up from reference TRBV28 and TRBJ2-7, is DVKVTQSSRYLVKRTGEKVFLECVQDMDHENMFWYRQDPGLGLRLIYFSYDVKMKEKGDIPEGYSVSREKKERFSLILESASTNQTSMYLCASSRGTTYEQYFGPGTRLTVT.

Details on this clone: Other DNA sequences in this sample translate to the same CDR3. V usage is TRBV28 and J usage is TRBJ1-5, with D hard to call. CDR3 size: 13 residues. Germline V gene data show CDR1 as MDHEN and CDR2 as SYDVKM. Between the trimmed V and J ends, which lost 6 bases and 4 bases, there was a span of 10 bases. CDR3 amino acids: CASRRGGNQPQHF. Here the CDR3 DNA reads TGTGCCAGCAGACGAGGAGGAAATCAGCCCCAGCATTTT.

V and J are TRBV7-2 and TRBJ2-1, with D possibly TRBD1 on 6 matching bases. This CDR3 has 14 residues. V lost 5 bases and J 4 bases, leaving 12 bases between the germline ends. Germline V gene data show CDR1 as SGHTA and CDR2 as FQGNSA. CDR3 in DNA: TGTGCCAGCAGCCCACTAGGACAGTACAATGAGCAGTTCTTC. Amino acid sequence: CASSPLGQYNEQFF.

The chain couples TRBV6-6 to TRBJ2-7; TRBD2 matches at 9 bases. The germline gives CDR1 MNHNY, CDR2 SVGAGI (reference sequence). V was clipped by 0 bases and J by 1 base; unmatched bases: 4. CDR3 length: 16 amino acids. The CDR3 sequence is CASSYSGREGSYEQYF. The CDR3 DNA is TGTGCCAGCAGTTACTCGGGGCGGGAGGGGTCCTACGAGCAGTACTTC.

The chain is built from TRBV4-1 and TRBJ2-3; D not resolved. The V gene's germline CDR1 is MGHRA and CDR2 YSYEKL. Trimming stripped 4 bases from V and 3 bases from J, with 8 bases between. The CDR3 has 13 amino acids. CDR3 region: CASSPLGTDTQYF. Here the CDR3 DNA reads TGCGCCAGCAGCCCCTTGGGGACAGATACGCAGTATTTT.

This clone was seen just once. This rearrangement joins TRBV6-5 to TRBJ2-1; TRBD2 matches 11 bases. This CDR3 has 15 residues. Germline lookup yields CDR1 MNHEY and CDR2 SVGAGI. Losses at the gene ends were 2 bases for V and 7 bases for J; bases not matched to a gene: 4. As DNA, the CDR3 is TGTGCCAGCAGTTACGGACTAGCGGGTCGTAATGAGCAGTTCTTC. It is translated as CASSYGLAGRNEQFF.

About this clone: The same CDR3 can be traced to other DNA sequences in this sample. The chain joins TRBV5-4 to TRBJ2-3, with 10 bases that match TRBD2. The CDR3 covers 16 residues. V shed 0 bases, J shed 1 base, and the junction held 2 bases outside the gene matches. CDR1 and CDR2 (germline): SGHNT, YYREEE (reference sequence). CDR3 DNA sequence: TGTGCCAGCAGCTTGGGGGGGACTAGCGGCACAGATACGCAGTATTTT. This codes for CASSLGGTSGTDTQYF.

The chain recombines TRBV29-1 with TRBJ1-2; TRBD1 matches 7 bases. The junction had 6 bases not matched to a gene; V was cut back by 2 bases and J by 6 bases. From germline, CDR1 is SQVTM and CDR2 ANQGSEA. This CDR3 is built from 13 residues. CDR3 nucleotides: TGCAGCGTTGAAAGGGGGCCGGCCGATGGCTACACCTTC. Protein sequence: CSVERGPADGYTF.

This clone has just one count. This sample includes further DNA sequences coding for the same CDR3. The chain joins TRBV5-1 to TRBJ2-2; D ambiguous. CDR3 length: 13 amino acids. V dropped 3 bases and J dropped 5 bases, with 8 bases sitting between them. CDR1 is SGHRS and CDR2 is YFSETQ in the germline V gene. The CDR3 nucleotides are TGCGCCAGCAGCTCCGACGTGACCGGGGAGCTGTTTTTT. Encoded protein: CASSSDVTGELFF.

This clone was detected a few times. V gene TRBV10-3 combines with J gene TRBJ2-2; 8 positions agree with TRBD2. J was trimmed by 1 base and V by 10 bases; bases with no gene match: 5. CDR3 length: 14 residues. CDR1 is ENHRY, CDR2 SYGVKD, per germline. DNA for the CDR3: TGTGCCACACTAGCGGAACTGAACACCGGGGAGCTGTTTTTT. As protein: CATLAELNTGELFF.

The J gene is TRBJ1-6, the V gene TRBV27, with D possibly matching TRBD1 (6 bases). V lost 3 bases and J 10 bases, leaving 10 bases between the germline ends. The CDR3 runs 13 residues. Germline V CDR1 and CDR2: MNHEY, SMNVEV (reference sequence). Here the CDR3 reads CASSFRGESPLHF. CDR3 bases: TGTGCCAGCAGTTTTAGGGGGGAATCACCCCTCCACTTT.

A single count supports this clone. The chain uses TRBV29-1 and TRBJ2-1; weak D call: TRBD1 (5 bases). The CDR3 consists of 12 residues. Trimming left V 2 bases short and J 10 bases short, with 12 bases between. Germline V gene lookup returns CDR1 SQVTM and CDR2 ANQGSEA. The DNA for the CDR3 is TGCAGCGTTGAACTAGGGGCGAGGGAGCAGTTCTTC. Protein sequence: CSVELGAREQFF.

V gene TRBV10-3 combines with J gene TRBJ2-3, with D unresolved. CDR3 length equals 16 residues. V was shortened by 2 bases and J by 0 bases, with 12 bases between the two germline ends. Germline V gene data show CDR1 as ENHRY and CDR2 as SYGVKD. The CDR3 spells CAISEEVNPSTDTQYF. In nucleotides, the CDR3 is TGTGCCATCAGTGAGGAGGTTAATCCTAGCACAGATACGCAGTATTTT.

V and J are TRBV29-1 and TRBJ1-1; 9 nucleotides agree with TRBD1. With 5 bases clipped from V and 0 bases from J, the junction kept 7 bases outside the gene matches. The germline CDR1 and CDR2 sequences are SQVTM and ANQGSEA. The CDR3 loop spans 15 amino acids. CDR3 sequence (DNA): TGCAGCGTTCGCCCGGGACAGGGAGTGAACACTGAAGCTTTCTTT. It yields the protein CSVRPGQGVNTEAFF.

The chain joins TRBV7-2 to TRBJ2-7, with 10 bases aligning to TRBD1. The ends lost 0 bases at V and 2 bases at J; junction bases unmatched: 4. CDR3 length: 16 residues. Germline CDR1 SGHTA, CDR2 FQGNSA. The CDR3 coding sequence is TGTGCCAGCAGCTTAGCGGGACAGGGGCTCCCCTACGAGCAGTACTTC. It yields the protein CASSLAGQGLPYEQYF.

This chain uses TRBV28 with TRBJ1-5, with D possibly TRBD1 on 6 matching bases. Germline CDR1 MDHEN, CDR2 SYDVKM. V was trimmed by 5 bases and J by 3 bases, leaving 14 bases between them. The CDR3 is made up of 15 amino acids. Here the CDR3 DNA reads TGTGCCAGCAGTCCCCGGGGGCCCCCCAATCAGCCCCAGCATTTT. Translation: CASSPRGPPNQPQHF.

Comment on this clone: The same CDR3 also results from other DNA sequences found in this sample. The chain couples TRBV4-1 to TRBJ2-3, with a possible D match to TRBD1 (5 bases). V was trimmed by 1 base and J by 2 bases, leaving 10 bases between them. Germline CDR1 and CDR2: MGHRA and YSYEKL. The CDR3 is 15 amino acids. CDR3 sequence (DNA): TGCGCCAGCAGCCAAGGACTGACAGACACAGATACGCAGTATTTT. Amino acids: CASSQGLTDTDTQYF.

The chain carries TRBV9 and TRBJ2-5; 10 bases align to TRBD1. The J call is in doubt because the DNA end fits TRBJ2-7 better. The germline gives CDR1 SGDLS, CDR2 YYNGEE. CDR3 size: 16 residues. The DNA for the CDR3 is TGTGCCAGCAGCCTCCGAGGACAGGGGGGGCCCTACGAGCAGTACTTC. Its translation is CASSLRGQGGPYEQYF.